This entry lists 3 T cell receptor beta chains sequenced from one sample in a study of T cell responses to AZD1222 COVID-19 vaccine. Using immunoSEQ multiplex PCR, the repertoire was profiled, and TCRdb retains in-frame clones only, with some absent. The table has around 120,000 clones, approximately 90% seen once. Sequences were derived from peripheral blood, sampled on day 0 of AZD1222 vaccination. These receptors all stem from an adult in good health.

This clone has just one count. The chain has TRBV7-2 and TRBJ2-5; D gene ambiguous. The CDR3 has 14 amino acids. The germline V gene has CDR1 SGHTA and CDR2 FQGNSA. Trimming removed 1 base from V and 3 bases from J, with 9 bases in between. The CDR3 loop reads CASSLVTMEETQYF. CDR3 coding DNA: TGTGCCAGCAGCTTAGTTACAATGGAAGAGACCCAGTACTTC.

CDR3 DNA sequence: TGTGCCAGCAGCTTGCTAGGGGGCGCACATTCACCCCTCCACTTT. Its protein is CASSLLGGAHSPLHF. The rearrangement uses TRBV5-6 and TRBJ1-6, with TRBD1 identical over 7 bases. Germline values: CDR1 SGHDT, CDR2 YYEEEE. Losses at the gene ends were 1 base for V and 8 bases for J; bases not matched to a gene: 6. The CDR3 sequence is 15 residues long.

This chain links TRBV30 with TRBJ2-7; 12 bases are a match to TRBD2. This CDR3 has 16 residues. The trim removed 6 bases at V and 0 bases at J, leaving 9 bases unmatched. Germline-derived CDR1 and CDR2 are GTSNPN and SVGIG (reference sequence). DNA of the CDR3: TGTGCCTGCCAACTAGCGGGAGGCCTTAGCTCCTACGAGCAGTACTTC. Residues: CACQLAGGLSSYEQYF.